Listed below are T cell receptor beta chains from one sample, sequenced in a study of blood T cell repertoires in COVID-19. Profiled with immunoSEQ multiplex PCR; TCRdb holds only in-frame clones, not every one. The table records 410,000 or so clones, 89% of them present only once. The source material was peripheral blood. The receptors were sampled from a middle-aged woman with COVID-19, enrolled during active disease. CDR3s include the opening cysteine and the closing phenylalanine or tryptophan. The order of the fields is V gene, clone size, J gene, D gene, CDR3 protein, CDR3 DNA. A D gene is named only where the DNA matches it firmly. Expanded clones get a size class; other rows say once, few or many, or leave the size out.

v_gene: TRBV7-2; abundance: NA; j_gene: TRBJ2-1; d_gene: NA; CDR3aa: CASSPQGGYNEQFF; CDR3nt: TGTGCCAGCAGCCCACAAGGGGGTTACAATGAGCAGTTCTTC
v_gene: TRBV13; abundance: NA; j_gene: TRBJ2-7; d_gene: TRBD1; CDR3aa: CASSNRDRTHEQYF; CDR3nt: TGTGCCAGCAGCAACCGGGACAGGACCCACGAGCAGTACTTC
v_gene: TRBV19; abundance: NA; j_gene: TRBJ2-1; d_gene: NA; CDR3aa: CASSMTGLTYNEQFF; CDR3nt: TGTGCCAGTAGTATGACGGGACTCACCTACAATGAGCAGTTCTTC
v_gene: TRBV28; abundance: NA; j_gene: TRBJ2-1; d_gene: TRBD1; CDR3aa: CASSSSGQGRNEQFF; CDR3nt: TGTGCCAGCAGTTCCTCGGGACAGGGTAGGAATGAGCAGTTCTTC
v_gene: TRBV6-2/TRBV6-3; abundance: NA; j_gene: TRBJ2-2; d_gene: NA; CDR3aa: CASSATPLTGDTGELFF; CDR3nt: TGTGCCAGCAGCGCAACCCCCCTAACGGGGGACACCGGGGAGCTGTTTTTT
v_gene: TRBV20-1; abundance: NA; j_gene: TRBJ1-1; d_gene: NA; CDR3aa: CSASLVGGEAFF; CDR3nt: TGCAGTGCTAGTCTTGTAGGGGGTGAAGCTTTCTTT
v_gene: TRBV27; abundance: NA; j_gene: TRBJ2-7; d_gene: TRBD2; CDR3aa: CASSFIPGGGLQYF; CDR3nt: TGTGCCAGCAGTTTCATACCGGGAGGCGGTTTGCAGTACTTC
v_gene: TRBV30; abundance: NA; j_gene: TRBJ2-3; d_gene: TRBD1; CDR3aa: CACPIGGRASTDTQYF; CDR3nt: TGTGCCTGCCCAATAGGGGGCAGGGCGAGCACAGATACGCAGTATTTT
v_gene: TRBV11-3; abundance: few; j_gene: TRBJ2-2; d_gene: NA; CDR3aa: CASGAGSNTGELFF; CDR3nt: TGTGCCAGCGGGGCAGGGTCGAACACCGGGGAGCTGTTTTTT
v_gene: TRBV6-1; abundance: NA; j_gene: TRBJ1-6; d_gene: NA; CDR3aa: CASSASRGRGSSYNSPLHF; CDR3nt: TGTGCCAGCAGTGCCTCGAGAGGACGGGGGAGCTCCTATAATTCACCCCTCCACTTT
v_gene: TRBV28; abundance: once; j_gene: TRBJ1-4; d_gene: NA; CDR3aa: CASSPIDSSTNEKLFF; CDR3nt: TGTGCCAGCAGCCCAATTGACAGTTCAACTAATGAAAAACTGTTTTTT